The sequence of this T cell receptor (beta chain) was determined in a study of T cells in Graves' hyperthyroidism and ophthalmopathy. TCR beta CDR3 regions were amplified from RNA. When the TCR CDR3 underwent first-round RT-PCR, the HTBI primer set was used. TCRdb redid the calling of the multiplex PCR reads with MiXCR, one entry per CDR3 protein. The table includes some 440,000 distinct CDR3 sequences, roughly 14% detected once. At least ten counts were recorded for this clonotype. The CDR3 runs 14 residues. After removal of 6 bases from V and 5 bases from J, the junction contained 8 bases not matched to a gene.

The chain couples TRBV12-3 or TRBV12-4 to TRBJ1-1, with 8 positions matching TRBD1. The clonotype comes from a woman between 18 and 29 years old with Graves' hyperthyroidism. Sequencing was carried out using blood. The DNA for the CDR3 is TGTGCCAGCAGCCAGACAGGGGATCGGACTGAAGCTTTCTTT. Translated, it gives CASSQTGDRTEAFF.